This T cell receptor (beta chain) originates from a study of blood T cell repertoires in COVID-19. This CDR3 contains 13 residues. Trimming cost V 6 bases and J 4 bases, with 10 bases left between them. In germline, CDR1 is LNHDA, CDR2 SQIVND (reference sequence). TCRdb's copy holds only in-frame clones and misses some; the assay was immunoSEQ multiplex PCR. The sample holds around 100,000 clones, 87% seen once. The chain employs TRBV19 and TRBJ1-5; D is unclear. The sample consisted of peripheral blood. The sequence came from a man aged 30-40 years in a cohort sampled during active COVID-19. CDR3 DNA: TGTGCCAGTAGGGGTAGAGGGAATCAGCCCCAGCATTTT. Its protein is CASRGRGNQPQHF.